Listed below are T cell receptor beta chains from one sample, sequenced in a study of Ad26.COV2.S vaccination and SARS-CoV-2 variants. Assay: immunoSEQ multiplex PCR; the TCRdb copy retains only in-frame clones and omits some. In the table there are around 370,000 clones, about 91% of which are singletons. The specimen was peripheral blood, collected after recovery from COVID-19. The receptors originated from a human donor who had recovered from COVID-19. CDR3s include the opening cysteine and the closing phenylalanine or tryptophan. D genes are given only for firm matches. The size entry is marked missing in some rows and otherwise reads once, few, many or a size class.

clone_size	j_call	d_call	v_call	cdr3_nt	cdr3_aa
-	TRBJ2-3	-	TRBV5-4	TGTGCCAGCAGCTTGCCGGTCGGAGGGAGATCTAGCACAGATACGCAGTATTTT	CASSLPVGGRSSTDTQYF
-	TRBJ2-7	-	TRBV29-1	TGCAGCTGCCGCATCAGCACCTCCTACGAGCAGTACTTC	CSCRISTSYEQYF
-	TRBJ2-2	-	TRBV6-5	TGTGCCACCCACAAAAACACCGGGGAGCTGTTTTTT	CATHKNTGELFF
few	TRBJ2-7	TRBD1	TRBV6-1	TGTGCCAGCAGTGAAATGGCGGTAGGACAGGGCTCCTACGAGCAGTACTTC	CASSEMAVGQGSYEQYF
few	TRBJ1-3	-	TRBV6-1	TGTGCCAGCAGTGAAATGCATTCTGGAAACACCATATATTTT	CASSEMHSGNTIYF
-	TRBJ2-3	TRBD2	TRBV7-6	TGTGCCAGCAGCTTAAGCGGGGTGCAGAATACGCAGTATTTT	CASSLSGVQNTQYF
-	TRBJ1-2	-	TRBV9	TGTGCCAGCAGAGACGACAGACTCCGTGGCTACACCTTC	CASRDDRLRGYTF
-	TRBJ1-3	TRBD1	TRBV3-1/TRBV3-2	TGTGCCAGCAAGTCCACAGGGGCTCCTCCTGGAAACACCATATATTTT	CASKSTGAPPGNTIYF
-	TRBJ1-1	TRBD1	TRBV7-9	TGTGCCAGCAGCTTACTCCGACAGGGGTACACTGAAGCTTTCTTT	CASSLLRQGYTEAFF
-	TRBJ1-6	-	TRBV7-9	TGTGCCAGCAGCTTAGGCCCCGGGGAGGATTATAATTCACCCCTCCACTTT	CASSLGPGEDYNSPLHF
once	TRBJ2-2	TRBD1	TRBV7-9	TGTGCCAGCAGCTCTACAGGGGGCCAGACCGGGGAGCTGTTTTTT	CASSSTGGQTGELFF
-	TRBJ1-5	-	TRBV12-1	TGTGCCAGCAGCCGCGCCGGGGCTGCTTATCCCGATCAGCCCCAGCATTTT	CASSRAGAAYPDQPQHF
-	TRBJ1-5	-	TRBV10-3	TGTGCCATCAGTGAGGCCGGTAATCAGCCCCAGCATTTT	CAISEAGNQPQHF
once	TRBJ2-7	-	TRBV4-3	TGCGCCAGCAGCCAGCAACGGGGGACTTGGGGGCTCTACGAGCAGTACTTC	CASSQQRGTWGLYEQYF
few	TRBJ1-1	-	TRBV12-3/TRBV12-4	TGTGCCAGTGAACGGGGCACTGAAGCTTTCTTT	CASERGTEAFF
-	TRBJ2-7	TRBD1	TRBV5-1	TGCGCCAGCAGCGAGACCGGGACAGGGATCCCCTACGAGCAGTACTTC	CASSETGTGIPYEQYF
once	TRBJ1-1	-	TRBV5-1	TGCGCCAGCAGCTTGGTTGGCTGGGCCGAAGCTTTCTTT	CASSLVGWAEAFF
-	TRBJ1-2	-	TRBV12-5	TGTGCTAGTGGTTTGGACCGTTTTATCTATGGCTACACCTTC	CASGLDRFIYGYTF
-	TRBJ1-5	-	TRBV7-8	TGTGCCAGCAGCTTAGTCCACCCTCAGGGGAGCAATCAGCCCCAGCATTTT	CASSLVHPQGSNQPQHF
-	TRBJ1-1	TRBD1	TRBV7-9	TGTGCCAGCAGCTTAGGAGACAGGGAGGGCGCTGAAGCTTTCTTT	CASSLGDREGAEAFF
-	TRBJ2-1	TRBD2	TRBV5-6	TGTGCCAGCAGCTTGGCGGGACTAGCGGGGGTCTACAATGAGCAGTTCTTC	CASSLAGLAGVYNEQFF
-	TRBJ1-4	TRBD1	TRBV27	TGTGCCAGCAGTACGAAGTACAGGGGGACTAATGAAAAACTGTTTTTT	CASSTKYRGTNEKLFF
-	TRBJ2-3	TRBD2	TRBV11-3	TGTGCCAGCAGCTTAACAACTAGCGGGGGGGCGACAGATACGCAGTATTTT	CASSLTTSGGATDTQYF
-	TRBJ2-5	-	TRBV28	TGTGCCAGCAGTTTTCCAGCCCAAGAGACCCAGTACTTC	CASSFPAQETQYF
-	TRBJ2-5	TRBD1	TRBV7-8	TGTGCCAGCAGCTCCTGGCGGGACAGGGGCCCTGCTACGGTGGAGACCCAGTACTTC	CASSSWRDRGPATVETQYF